The rows below give T cell receptor beta chains drawn from one sample of a study of blood T cell repertoires in COVID-19. The method was immunoSEQ multiplex PCR; TCRdb's version includes in-frame clones alone and lacks a portion of them. Among fewer than 200,000 clones listed, approximately 80% were seen once. The source material was PBMCs or T cells enriched from blood (not recorded which). The receptors stem from a man aged 45-60 years who had recovered from COVID-19. CDR3s include the opening cysteine and the closing phenylalanine or tryptophan. The D gene is left open where the match is weak. The size of a clone is reported for some rows only, either as once, few or many, or as a class for expanded clones.

J gene	V gene	D gene	clone size	CDR3 DNA	CDR3 protein
TRBJ1-2	TRBV9	TRBD1	once	TGTGCCAGCAGCGTAGACTGGAGGGGACAGCGGTTAGGCTATGGCTACACCTTC	CASSVDWRGQRLGYGYTF
TRBJ1-2	TRBV4-1	TRBD1	NA	TGCGCCAGCAGCCAAGGGACAGGGAAAGAGGATGGCTACACCTTC	CASSQGTGKEDGYTF
TRBJ1-1	TRBV15	NA	NA	TGTGCCACCAGCAGAGCCCAGGGGCTAAACACTGAAGCTTTCTTT	CATSRAQGLNTEAFF
TRBJ2-3	TRBV5-4	NA	NA	TGTGCCAGCAGCCTGCGGGGCACAGATACGCAGTATTTT	CASSLRGTDTQYF
TRBJ1-4	TRBV28	TRBD1	NA	TGTGCCAGCAGTTTAAGGACAGGGGGGTGGGAAAAACTGTTTTTT	CASSLRTGGWEKLFF
TRBJ2-1	TRBV7-3	NA	NA	TGTGCCAGCAGCTTAATCGGGTCCAATGAGCAGTTCTTC	CASSLIGSNEQFF
TRBJ2-7	TRBV9	NA	once	TGTGCCAGCAGCGTAGGGGGGGTCCCCTACGAGCAGTACTTC	CASSVGGVPYEQYF
TRBJ1-5	TRBV29-1	NA	NA	TGCAGCGTTGGGGTCGACAGTAAGAATCAGCCCCAGCATTTT	CSVGVDSKNQPQHF
TRBJ2-3	TRBV30	NA	NA	TGTGCCTGGACGGGTAGCACAGATACGCAGTATTTT	CAWTGSTDTQYF
TRBJ1-6	TRBV5-1	TRBD1	NA	TGCGCCAGCAGCTTAGGGGGCGCGAATTCACCCCTCCACTTT	CASSLGGANSPLHF
TRBJ1-5	TRBV27	NA	NA	TGTGCCAGCGGAGGGCGGGCAGGTTCCCAGCCCCAGCATTTT	CASGGRAGSQPQHF
TRBJ1-5	TRBV4-1	NA	NA	TGCGCCAGCAGCCAAGACAGCAGGTCACGGCCCCAGCATTTT	CASSQDSRSRPQHF
TRBJ2-3	TRBV20-1	TRBD2	NA	TGCAGTGCTAGGTGGGGGGGGACGCAGTATTTT	CSARWGGTQYF
TRBJ2-3	TRBV5-6	NA	NA	TGTGCCAGCAGCCCTTCGACACGTAGCACAGATACGCAGTATTTT	CASSPSTRSTDTQYF
TRBJ1-6	TRBV5-1	TRBD1	NA	TGCGCCAGCATGGAGGGACAGGGGGGTAATTCACCCCTCCACTTT	CASMEGQGGNSPLHF
TRBJ1-1	TRBV5-1	NA	NA	TGCGCCAGCAGCTTTACAACGAACACTGAAGCTTTCTTT	CASSFTTNTEAFF
TRBJ2-7	TRBV6-5	NA	NA	TGTGCCAGCAGAACAGACGGCTACGAGCAGTACTTC	CASRTDGYEQYF
TRBJ2-1	TRBV18	NA	NA	TGTGCCAGCTCACAGGGGACATCCACGCTCAATGAGCAGTTCTTC	CASSQGTSTLNEQFF
TRBJ2-7	TRBV7-2	TRBD1	NA	TGTGCCAGCAGCTCCTCGACAGGGCCGACCTACGAGCAGTACTTC	CASSSSTGPTYEQYF
TRBJ2-7	TRBV5-4	TRBD1	NA	TGTGCCAGCAGGAGGGGACAGGCCAGTTACGAGCAGTACTTC	CASRRGQASYEQYF
TRBJ1-4	TRBV18	NA	NA	TGTGCCAGCTCCCAGACTAATGAAAAACTGTTTTTT	CASSQTNEKLFF
TRBJ1-5	TRBV7-2	TRBD1	NA	TGTGCCAGCAGCTCCTCAGGGGGACAGGGCAACCGGCCCCAGCATTTT	CASSSSGGQGNRPQHF
TRBJ1-4	TRBV5-1	NA	NA	TGCGCCAGCAGCCTGGGGAGGGCTAATGAAAAACTGTTTTTT	CASSLGRANEKLFF
TRBJ1-5	TRBV19	NA	few	TGTGCGGCGGGGAACCAGCCCCAGCATTTT	CAAGNQPQHF
TRBJ1-3	TRBV24-1	TRBD1	NA	TGTGCCACCCCTGAATGCCAGGGGGCGCTGGGAAACACCATATATTTT	CATPECQGALGNTIYF
TRBJ1-5	TRBV7-2	TRBD1	NA	TGTGCCAGCAGCCCGCCCGGGACAGGGACTCAGCCCCAGCATTTT	CASSPPGTGTQPQHF
TRBJ1-3	TRBV15	NA	NA	TGTGCCACCAGCAGAGATGGTCAGGGTAGAAACACCATATATTTT	CATSRDGQGRNTIYF
TRBJ2-2	TRBV19	NA	NA	TGTGCCAGTAGACGGGGTAGCGTGGGCGGGGAGCTGTTTTTT	CASRRGSVGGELFF
TRBJ2-7	TRBV13	NA	NA	TGTGCCAGCAGCCACAGGGGAGGATCCGACGAGCAGTACTTC	CASSHRGGSDEQYF
TRBJ2-7	TRBV27	NA	NA	TGTGCCAGCAGTTTAGTCAGGGGCTACGAGCAGTACTTC	CASSLVRGYEQYF
TRBJ2-7	TRBV6-5	NA	NA	TGTGCCAGCAGTTACTCGGTTGGGGACTCGGCGTCCGAGCAGTACTTC	CASSYSVGDSASEQYF
TRBJ1-5	TRBV3-1/TRBV3-2	NA	NA	TGTGCCAGCAGCCAAGCTGCTGCAGGGAGGATGAGCAATCAGCCCCAGCATTTT	CASSQAAAGRMSNQPQHF
TRBJ2-7	TRBV28	TRBD1	once	TGTGCCAGCAGTACAATCGGGACAGGATGGGGGGAGCAGTACTTC	CASSTIGTGWGEQYF
TRBJ2-5	TRBV7-9	NA	NA	TGTGCCAGCAGCTTAGACGGACGGGAGTTAGGGACCCAGTACTTC	CASSLDGRELGTQYF
TRBJ1-3	TRBV28	TRBD1	NA	TGTGCCAGCAGCTCCCGCCCAGGGCAGGGGGCAAACACCATATATTTT	CASSSRPGQGANTIYF
TRBJ1-3	TRBV25-1	NA	NA	TGTGCCAGCAGTGTGACAGGCTCTGGAAACACCATATATTTT	CASSVTGSGNTIYF
TRBJ2-2	TRBV3-1/TRBV3-2	NA	NA	TGTGCCAGCAGCCAACGTACCGGGGAGCTGTTTTTT	CASSQRTGELFF
TRBJ2-5	TRBV19	TRBD2	NA	TGTGCCAGTAGTACACTAGCGGGGGGGCGGGAGACCCAGTACTTC	CASSTLAGGRETQYF
TRBJ1-1	TRBV5-1	NA	NA	TGCGCCAGCAGCCCGGGACGGACTACGAACACTGAAGCTTTCTTT	CASSPGRTTNTEAFF
TRBJ2-2	TRBV5-1	NA	few	TGCGCCAGCAGCTTGGAAGGGCTCTCGGGGGCCGGGGAGCTGTTTTTT	CASSLEGLSGAGELFF
TRBJ2-5	TRBV20-1	NA	NA	TGCAGTGCTAGAAGGGGGGAGACCCAGTACTTC	CSARRGETQYF
TRBJ1-4	TRBV5-4	TRBD1	NA	TGTGCCAGCAGCTCGCTAGGGACAGGGGTGGATGAAAAACTGTTTTTT	CASSSLGTGVDEKLFF
TRBJ2-1	TRBV18	NA	NA	TGTGCCAGCTCACCTTCTTCGTCGGGATCCTACAATGAGCAGTTCTTC	CASSPSSSGSYNEQFF
TRBJ2-1	TRBV7-3	TRBD2	NA	TGTGCCAGCAGCTTAACTGCTAGCGGGGGTAATGAGCAGTTCTTC	CASSLTASGGNEQFF
TRBJ2-7	TRBV2	NA	NA	TGTGCCAGCAGTGTAGATTACGAGCAGTACTTC	CASSVDYEQYF
TRBJ1-5	TRBV4-1	TRBD1	NA	TGCGCCAGCAGCCATCGGACAGGGGACCAGCCCCAGCATTTT	CASSHRTGDQPQHF
TRBJ1-2	TRBV4-3	TRBD1	NA	TGCGCCAGCAGCCCCCGGGGGACAGACGAGATTTATGGCTACACCTTC	CASSPRGTDEIYGYTF
TRBJ2-7	TRBV5-6	NA	once	TGTGCCAGCAGCTCCCTTGAACTCAGAGGCGGCTACGAGCAGTACTTC	CASSSLELRGGYEQYF
TRBJ1-2	TRBV9	TRBD1	NA	TGTGCCAGCAGCCCTGACAGGGCCAGAGGCTACACCTTC	CASSPDRARGYTF
TRBJ1-6	TRBV19	TRBD1	few	TGTGCCAGTACCGAGGACAGGGGCGGGTCACCCCTCCACTTT	CASTEDRGGSPLHF
TRBJ2-4	TRBV15	TRBD2	NA	TGTGCCACCAGCAGAACGTCGGGGGGAGCCAAAAACATTCAGTACTTC	CATSRTSGGAKNIQYF
TRBJ2-7	TRBV7-2	NA	few	TGTGCCAGCAGCCCGGGGGTGGGACAGTTAAACTCCTACGAGCAGTACTTC	CASSPGVGQLNSYEQYF
TRBJ1-4	TRBV15	TRBD1	NA	TGTGCCACCCAGGGGGCTAATGAAAAACTGTTTTTT	CATQGANEKLFF
TRBJ1-2	TRBV2	TRBD1	NA	TGTGCCAGCAGTACGGGGACAGGGATAGGCTACACCTTC	CASSTGTGIGYTF
TRBJ1-2	TRBV6-2/TRBV6-3	NA	NA	TGTGCCAGCAGTCGGACTGATGGCTACACCTTC	CASSRTDGYTF
TRBJ1-1	TRBV5-4	NA	NA	TGTGCCAGCAGCTTGGGAGGGAACATGAACACTGAAGCTTTCTTT	CASSLGGNMNTEAFF
TRBJ1-5	TRBV10-3	NA	NA	TGTGCCACCCTACAGGATCCCAATCAGCCCCAGCATTTT	CATLQDPNQPQHF
TRBJ2-2	TRBV10-3	NA	NA	TGTGCCATCAGTGAGGCAGGGTCCACCGGGGAGCTGTTTTTT	CAISEAGSTGELFF